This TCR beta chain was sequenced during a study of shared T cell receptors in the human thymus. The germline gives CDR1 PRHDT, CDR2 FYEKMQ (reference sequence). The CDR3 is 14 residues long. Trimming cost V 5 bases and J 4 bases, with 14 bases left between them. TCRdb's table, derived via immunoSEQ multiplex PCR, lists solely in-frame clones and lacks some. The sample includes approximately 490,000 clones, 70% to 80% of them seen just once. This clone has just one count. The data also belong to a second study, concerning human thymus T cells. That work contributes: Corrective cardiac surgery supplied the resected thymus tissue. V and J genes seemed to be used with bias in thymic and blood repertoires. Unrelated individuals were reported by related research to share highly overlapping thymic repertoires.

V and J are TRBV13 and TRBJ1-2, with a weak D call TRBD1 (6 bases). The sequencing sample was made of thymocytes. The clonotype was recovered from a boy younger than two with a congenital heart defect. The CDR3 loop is CASSPGGAGYGYTF. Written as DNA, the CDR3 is TGTGCCAGCAGCCCCGGGGGGGCCGGCTATGGCTACACCTTC.